The rows below give T cell receptor beta chains drawn from one sample of a study of T cells after yellow fever vaccination. MiXCR, run by TCRdb on the 5' RACE reads, gives a single entry per CDR3 protein. This sample has about 320,000 distinct CDR3 sequences, with approximately 4.5% found just once. The sample consisted of PBMCs, taken 15 days after the yellow fever booster vaccination. These TCRs come from a man younger than 30 who received the YFV17D yellow fever vaccine. Each CDR3 is given with its conserved first and last residue. Each record gives: D gene, V gene, J gene, clone size, CDR3 protein, CDR3 DNA. A D gene is named only where the DNA matches it firmly. Clone size is stated in some rows and not others, as once, few, many or a class when expanded.

D: NA
V: TRBV19
J: TRBJ2-3
size: few
CDR3: CASSFYSGGTDTQYF
DNA: TGTGCCAGTAGTTTTTACTCGGGGGGCACAGATACGCAGTATTTT

D: NA
V: TRBV18
J: TRBJ2-7
size: NA
CDR3: CATTTGSGRHVSEQYF
DNA: TGTGCCACCACCACGGGTTCAGGGCGCCACGTCTCTGAGCAGTACTTC

D: NA
V: TRBV15
J: TRBJ1-5
size: few
CDR3: CATSRDMGAHQPQHF
DNA: TGTGCCACCAGCAGAGATATGGGGGCGCATCAGCCCCAGCATTTT

D: NA
V: TRBV7-8
J: TRBJ2-7
size: many
CDR3: CASSSYGNTYEQYF
DNA: TGTGCCAGCAGCTCCTACGGGAACACCTACGAGCAGTACTTC

D: NA
V: TRBV4-3
J: TRBJ2-3
size: NA
CDR3: CASSHDSITDTQYF
DNA: TGCGCCAGCAGCCACGACTCGATCACAGATACGCAGTATTTT

D: NA
V: TRBV5-1
J: TRBJ2-3
size: many
CDR3: CASSLRGPIDTQYF
DNA: TGCGCCAGCAGCTTGCGGGGGCCGATTGATACGCAGTATTTT

D: NA
V: TRBV15
J: TRBJ1-1
size: NA
CDR3: CATSRDLLTEAFF
DNA: TGTGCCACCAGCAGAGATCTGTTGACTGAAGCTTTCTTT

D: TRBD1
V: TRBV18
J: TRBJ1-1
size: NA
CDR3: CASSLGTGKANTGAFF
DNA: TGTGCCAGCTCCCTCGGGACAGGGAAGGCAAACACTGGAGCTTTCTTT

D: TRBD1
V: TRBV5-1
J: TRBJ1-1
size: NA
CDR3: CASSSQGTDEAFF
DNA: TGCGCCAGCAGCTCCCAGGGGACAGATGAAGCTTTCTTT

D: TRBD1
V: TRBV4-3
J: TRBJ1-4
size: many
CDR3: CASSHTRTGGWSGGLFF
DNA: TGCGCCAGCAGCCACACACGGACAGGGGGCTGGTCTGGTGGGCTGTTTTTT

D: TRBD1
V: TRBV12-3/TRBV12-4
J: TRBJ1-3
size: few
CDR3: CASSLPGQGSPGNTIYF
DNA: TGTGCCAGCAGTTTACCGGGACAGGGTTCCCCTGGAAACACCATATATTTT

D: TRBD2
V: TRBV5-1
J: TRBJ2-7
size: few
CDR3: CASSLERGTYEQYF
DNA: TGCGCCAGCAGCTTGGAGCGGGGGACATACGAGCAGTACTTC

D: NA
V: TRBV6-2/TRBV6-3
J: TRBJ2-5
size: many
CDR3: CASNFAGPMGTQYF
DNA: TGTGCCAGCAATTTCGCGGGACCGATGGGGACCCAGTACTTC

D: NA
V: TRBV20-1
J: TRBJ2-1
size: NA
CDR3: CSASYRDFNNEQFF
DNA: TGCAGTGCTTCTTACCGGGACTTTAACAATGAGCAGTTCTTC

D: NA
V: TRBV6-6
J: TRBJ2-5
size: many
CDR3: CASKEGGKETQYF
DNA: TGTGCCAGCAAAGAGGGAGGAAAAGAGACCCAGTACTTC